The rows below give T cell receptor beta chains drawn from one sample of a study of shared clonotypes between healthy human individuals. The protocol was immunoSEQ multiplex PCR, while the TCRdb copy is restricted to in-frame clones and leaves out a portion. The sample holds approximately 1.5 million clones, approximately 98% seen once. The sample was naive CD4+ T cells sorted from blood. These receptors all come from a man aged 30 to 39 in good health. The CDR3 runs from the conserved cysteine through the conserved F or W. Each record gives: clone size, D gene, V gene, J gene, CDR3 protein, CDR3 DNA. The D gene is left open where the match is weak. Clone size is stated in some rows and not others, as once, few, many or a class when expanded.

clone_size: -
d_call: TRBD1
v_call: TRBV29-1
j_call: TRBJ2-7
cdr3_aa: CSVEGQGRGSSYEQYF
cdr3_nt: TGCAGCGTTGAAGGACAGGGAAGGGGCTCCTCCTACGAGCAGTACTTC

clone_size: -
d_call: -
v_call: TRBV7-9
j_call: TRBJ2-2
cdr3_aa: CASSPAPF
cdr3_nt: TGTGCCAGCAGCCCAGCCCCCTTT

clone_size: -
d_call: TRBD2
v_call: TRBV27
j_call: TRBJ2-7
cdr3_aa: CASSPRTSGTAYEQYF
cdr3_nt: TGTGCCAGCAGTCCCCGGACTAGCGGGACGGCCTACGAGCAGTACTTC

clone_size: -
d_call: -
v_call: TRBV20-1
j_call: TRBJ2-7
cdr3_aa: CSARGEYEQYF
cdr3_nt: TGCAGTGCTAGGGGAGAGTACGAGCAGTACTTC

clone_size: -
d_call: -
v_call: TRBV7-9
j_call: TRBJ2-2
cdr3_aa: CASSAPGTKKTGELFF
cdr3_nt: TGTGCCAGCAGCGCCCCCGGGACAAAGAAAACCGGGGAGCTGTTTTTT

clone_size: -
d_call: TRBD2
v_call: TRBV5-6
j_call: TRBJ2-3
cdr3_aa: CASSLGLAGGYTDTQYF
cdr3_nt: TGTGCCAGCAGCTTGGGACTAGCGGGAGGATACACAGATACGCAGTATTTT

clone_size: -
d_call: -
v_call: TRBV5-4
j_call: TRBJ1-3
cdr3_aa: CASSLGKGSGDTIYF
cdr3_nt: TGTGCCAGCAGCTTGGGTAAAGGGTCCGGGGACACCATATATTTT

clone_size: once
d_call: -
v_call: TRBV5-4
j_call: TRBJ2-5
cdr3_aa: CASSNKRTGRETQYF
cdr3_nt: TGTGCCAGCAGCAATAAGCGTACGGGTAGAGAGACCCAGTACTTC

clone_size: -
d_call: TRBD1
v_call: TRBV6-5
j_call: TRBJ2-4
cdr3_aa: CASSSSQGAGSDIQYF
cdr3_nt: TGTGCCAGCAGTTCGTCTCAGGGGGCGGGTTCGGACATTCAGTACTTC

clone_size: -
d_call: -
v_call: TRBV11-2
j_call: TRBJ2-6
cdr3_aa: CASSSGSVLTF
cdr3_nt: TGTGCCAGCAGCTCTGGGTCTGTCCTGACTTTC

clone_size: -
d_call: -
v_call: TRBV4-3
j_call: TRBJ1-2
cdr3_aa: CASSQVLAPEFGYTF
cdr3_nt: TGCGCCAGCAGCCAAGTGTTAGCCCCTGAATTCGGCTACACCTTC

clone_size: -
d_call: TRBD1
v_call: TRBV5-1
j_call: TRBJ2-5
cdr3_aa: CASSSYRGRRETQYF
cdr3_nt: TGCGCCAGCAGCTCTTACAGGGGGCGTCGAGAGACCCAGTACTTC

clone_size: -
d_call: -
v_call: TRBV5-1
j_call: TRBJ1-1
cdr3_aa: CASSLHHSGTEAFF
cdr3_nt: TGCGCCAGCAGCCTACACCATTCAGGCACTGAAGCTTTCTTT

clone_size: -
d_call: TRBD2
v_call: TRBV5-1
j_call: TRBJ2-7
cdr3_aa: CASSLGSTGTTSSYEQYF
cdr3_nt: TGCGCCAGCAGCTTGGGTTCCACCGGGACTACATCGTCCTACGAGCAGTACTTC

clone_size: -
d_call: TRBD1
v_call: TRBV5-1
j_call: TRBJ2-3
cdr3_aa: CASSADPAGTGGTDTQYF
cdr3_nt: TGCGCCAGCAGCGCTGACCCGGCCGGGACAGGCGGCACAGATACGCAGTATTTT

clone_size: -
d_call: -
v_call: TRBV5-5
j_call: TRBJ1-1
cdr3_aa: CASSMSGWGTEAFF
cdr3_nt: TGTGCCAGCAGCATGTCAGGGTGGGGCACTGAAGCTTTCTTT

clone_size: -
d_call: -
v_call: TRBV13
j_call: TRBJ2-2
cdr3_aa: CASSFYSQGGTGELFF
cdr3_nt: TGTGCCAGCAGCTTTTATAGCCAGGGCGGCACCGGGGAGCTGTTTTTT

clone_size: -
d_call: -
v_call: TRBV10-3
j_call: TRBJ2-7
cdr3_aa: CAIRDGRSYEQYF
cdr3_nt: TGTGCCATCAGAGACGGGAGAAGCTACGAGCAGTACTTC

clone_size: -
d_call: -
v_call: TRBV6-1
j_call: TRBJ1-1
cdr3_aa: CASSTYGTMGTEAFF
cdr3_nt: TGTGCCAGCAGCACCTATGGCACCATGGGCACTGAAGCTTTCTTT

clone_size: -
d_call: -
v_call: TRBV18
j_call: TRBJ2-3
cdr3_aa: CASSPSSRGTDTQYF
cdr3_nt: TGTGCCAGCTCACCAAGCTCGAGGGGCACAGATACGCAGTATTTT

clone_size: -
d_call: TRBD2
v_call: TRBV11-3
j_call: TRBJ2-3
cdr3_aa: CASSLDQGLAGAGTQYF
cdr3_nt: TGTGCCAGCAGCTTAGATCAGGGACTAGCGGGAGCCGGCACGCAGTATTTT

clone_size: -
d_call: -
v_call: TRBV9
j_call: TRBJ2-3
cdr3_aa: CASSLDHGTDTQYF
cdr3_nt: TGTGCCAGCAGCCTCGACCACGGCACAGATACGCAGTATTTT

clone_size: -
d_call: TRBD1
v_call: TRBV2
j_call: TRBJ2-2
cdr3_aa: CASCRTGVTGELFF
cdr3_nt: TGTGCCAGCTGCCGGACAGGGGTCACCGGGGAGCTGTTTTTT

clone_size: -
d_call: TRBD2
v_call: TRBV7-9
j_call: TRBJ2-2
cdr3_aa: CASSPPGLAGIVAGELFF
cdr3_nt: TGTGCCAGCAGCCCACCCGGACTAGCGGGAATTGTAGCCGGGGAGCTGTTTTTT

clone_size: -
d_call: -
v_call: TRBV18
j_call: TRBJ1-1
cdr3_aa: CASSPLPGNTEAFF
cdr3_nt: TGTGCCAGCTCACCACTTCCAGGGAACACTGAAGCTTTCTTT

clone_size: -
d_call: -
v_call: TRBV6-5
j_call: TRBJ2-2
cdr3_aa: CASSYLNSAGELFF
cdr3_nt: TGTGCCAGCAGTTACCTGAACTCTGCCGGGGAGCTGTTTTTT

clone_size: -
d_call: -
v_call: TRBV5-1
j_call: TRBJ2-1
cdr3_aa: CASSYLGGRVTSNEQFF
cdr3_nt: TGCGCCAGCAGCTACCTCGGGGGAAGGGTTACAAGCAATGAGCAGTTCTTC

clone_size: -
d_call: TRBD1
v_call: TRBV10-1
j_call: TRBJ2-2
cdr3_aa: CATSSTGLAGELFF
cdr3_nt: TGCGCCACTTCATCGACAGGGTTAGCCGGGGAGCTGTTTTTT